A single sample is the source of the 17 T cell receptor beta chains below, sequenced in a study of T-cell memory formation after mild COVID-19. In TCRdb, the 5' RACE reads were re-called with MiXCR into one record per CDR3 protein. The sample has about 130,000 distinct CDR3 sequences, approximately 5.9% seen once. The sequencing input was PBMCs or a T cell subset sorted from them (not recorded which). The origin of the receptors is an adult woman who had mild COVID-19 (a few samples of this study predate the infection). Cell type and time point are not known.

This clonotype has just a few counts. The chain uses TRBV7-3 and TRBJ2-2; D not certain. V lost 5 bases to trimming and J lost 8 bases, with 15 bases between them. The CDR3 runs to 14 residues. The germline V gene has CDR1 SGHTA and CDR2 FQGTGA. CDR3 sequence: CASSPVALGGELFF. The CDR3 region has the DNA TGTGCCAGCAGCCCAGTGGCTTTAGGGGGGGAGCTGTTTTTT.

This clonotype was seen ten or more times. The rearrangement links TRBV7-9 to TRBJ2-1; D not resolved. Germline V lookup: CDR1 SEHNR, CDR2 FQNEAQ (reference sequence). V shed 6 bases and J shed 5 bases, with 8 bases lying between them. The CDR3 length is 12 residues. The CDR3 sequence is CASSTAHNEQFF. CDR3 in DNA: TGTGCCAGCAGTACAGCCCACAATGAGCAGTTCTTC.

The chain carries TRBV27 and TRBJ2-2, with D perhaps TRBD1 (5 bases). CDR3 length equals 15 residues. Germline V lookup: CDR1 MNHEY, CDR2 SMNVEV (reference sequence). V dropped 0 bases and J dropped 8 bases, with 13 bases sitting between them. In DNA, the CDR3 is TGTGCCAGCAGTTTATCGGGGTTAGCAGGGGGGGAGCTGTTTTTT. Translated, it gives CASSLSGLAGGELFF.

This clonotype turned up a few times. The chain employs TRBV7-8 and TRBJ2-1; TRBD2 agrees at 15 bases. The CDR3 totals 17 residues. The V gene's germline CDR1 is SGHVS and CDR2 FQNEAQ. Trimming took 1 base from V and 9 from J; bases not matched to a gene: 7. The CDR3 nucleotides read TGTGCCAGCAGCTTAGTTAGACTGGGACTAGCGGGAGGTGAGCAGTTCTTC. As protein: CASSLVRLGLAGGEQFF.

The chain carries TRBV6-5 and TRBJ2-2; TRBD2 is a possible D gene (6 bases). Germline V gene sequence: CDR1 MNHEY, CDR2 SVGAGI. The CDR3 spans 18 residues. Trimming took off 0 bases at V and 1 base at J, with 15 bases between the two ends. The CDR3: CASSYSILEGLNTGELFF. The CDR3 nucleotides read TGTGCCAGCAGTTACTCGATCCTGGAGGGCCTGAACACCGGGGAGCTGTTTTTT.

The sample holds a few counts of this clonotype. V usage is TRBV11-1 and J usage is TRBJ2-1; 12 bases align to TRBD2. CDR1 SGHAT and CDR2 FQDESV come from the germline V gene (reference sequence). V was pared by 5 bases and J by 7 bases, with 9 bases of the junction left unmatched. The CDR3 runs to 16 residues. In DNA, the CDR3 is TGTGCCAGCAGCGGGCTAGCGGGAGGGCCAAGTAATGAGCAGTTCTTC. Protein sequence: CASSGLAGGPSNEQFF. The variable domain in full, with the rest retrieved from reference TRBV11-1 and TRBJ2-1, is EAEVAQSPRYKITEKSQAVAFWCDPISGHATLYWYRQILGQGPELLVQFQDESVVDDSQLPKDRFSAERLKGVDSTLKIQPAELGDSAMYLCASSGLAGGPSNEQFFGPGTRLTVL.

This clonotype was counted a few times. The CDR3 reads CASTSGPKNTEAFF. CDR3 bases: TGTGCCAGCACTTCGGGACCTAAGAACACTGAAGCTTTCTTT. The J gene is TRBJ1-1, the V gene TRBV18; D may be TRBD1 (5 bases). Germline CDR1 KGHSH, CDR2 LQKENI. V shed 8 bases and J shed 1 base, with 14 bases lying between them. This CDR3 comprises 14 residues.

This rearrangement joins TRBV5-1 to TRBJ1-6; 9 bases map to TRBD1. Per germline, CDR1 SGHRS and CDR2 YFSETQ. CDR3 length: 16 amino acids. The V and J ends lost 1 base and 6 bases, in that order; junction bases with no gene match: 5. The CDR3 loop reads CASSLSPDRGNSPLHF. In nucleotides, the CDR3 is TGCGCCAGCAGCTTGTCACCGGACAGGGGTAATTCACCCCTCCACTTT.

The chain links TRBV12-3 or TRBV12-4 to TRBJ1-2, with 10 bases aligning to TRBD1. Trimming removed 5 bases from V and 4 bases from J; junction bases left unmatched: 7. This CDR3 comprises 15 residues. CDR3 residues: CASSPSGTGAYGYTF. CDR3 nucleotides: TGTGCCAGCAGTCCCTCCGGGACAGGGGCCTATGGCTACACCTTC.

This clonotype has only a few counts. The V call is TRBV30, the J call TRBJ1-1; a possible D gene is TRBD1 (5 bases). Deletions cut 2 bases from V and 2 bases from J, with 15 bases between. The CDR3 spans 15 residues. Germline CDR1 is GTSNPN and CDR2 is SVGIG (reference sequence). The CDR3 sequence: CAWSSSLGANTEAFF. The CDR3, as DNA: TGTGCCTGGAGTTCATCCCTCGGGGCCAACACTGAAGCTTTCTTT. Full variable domain (missing parts from reference TRBV30 and TRBJ1-1): SQTIHQWPATLVQPVGSPLSLECTVEGTSNPNLYWYRQAAGRGLQLLFYSVGIGQISSEVPQNLSASRPQDRQFILSSKKLLLSDSGFYLCAWSSSLGANTEAFFGQGTRLTVV.

Many counts were recorded for this clonotype. V is TRBV6-5 and J is TRBJ2-7; the D gene is possibly TRBD1 (6 bases). V was cut by 6 bases and J by 2 bases, with 11 bases left in between. The CDR3 is 13 amino acids. Germline CDR1 MNHEY, CDR2 SVGAGI. CDR3 sequence reads: CASSRAGAYEQYF. The CDR3 bases are TGTGCCAGCAGCCGGGCAGGGGCCTACGAGCAGTACTTC.

V and J are TRBV2 and TRBJ1-4; TRBD1 is a possible D gene (5 bases). Germline assignment: CDR1 SNHLY and CDR2 FYNNEI. The V end lost 0 bases, the J end lost 7 bases, and 12 bases lay between the germline ends. This CDR3 region has 15 residues. CDR3 sequence (DNA): TGTGCCAGCAGTGAAGCGGACATGAGGAGTGAAAAACTGTTTTTT. Translating gives CASSEADMRSEKLFF.

The chain has TRBV7-2 and TRBJ1-2, with 7 positions matching TRBD1. This CDR3 has 14 amino acids. Germline V gene lookup returns CDR1 SGHTA and CDR2 FQGNSA. V lost 5 bases and J lost 8; bases outside the gene matches: 11. The CDR3, as DNA: TGTGCCAGCAGCGTCACTAGACAGGGATGGGGCTACACCTTC. Protein product: CASSVTRQGWGYTF.

This clonotype was detected a few times. The rearrangement joins TRBV5-1 to TRBJ1-2, with D possibly matching TRBD1 (5 bases). The germline V and J ends were trimmed by 4 bases and 3 bases, with 13 bases remaining between them. CDR1 SGHRS and CDR2 YFSETQ come from the germline V gene. The CDR3 covers 14 residues. The DNA of the CDR3 is TGCGCCAGCAGCCTAACCGGGACCTACTATGGCTACACCTTC. Translating gives CASSLTGTYYGYTF.

The chain combines TRBV20-1 with TRBJ2-7, with 7 bases identical to TRBD1. V shed 5 bases, J shed 0 bases, and the junction held 7 bases outside the gene matches. This CDR3 is 14 amino acids long. Germline CDR1 DFQATT, CDR2 SNEGSKA (reference sequence). The CDR3 sequence is CSASDRSTSYEQYF. CDR3 nucleotide sequence: TGCAGTGCTTCGGACAGGTCAACCTCCTACGAGCAGTACTTC.

In this sample, this clonotype turned up a few times. The rearrangement joins TRBV20-1 to TRBJ2-1; D perhaps matches TRBD1 (6 bases). Germline lookup yields CDR1 DFQATT and CDR2 SNEGSKA (reference sequence). Trimming pared 2 bases from V and 4 bases from J, leaving 18 bases between. The CDR3 extends over 16 amino acids. CDR3 amino acids: CSARTLDSRLYNEQFF. The CDR3 coding sequence is TGCAGTGCTAGAACTCTGGACAGTCGCCTATACAATGAGCAGTTCTTC.

This chain's CDR3 is CASSIGFGRGPGNQPQHF. The CDR3 DNA sequence: TGTGCCAGTAGTATAGGTTTCGGGCGGGGACCGGGGAATCAGCCCCAGCATTTT. The chain has TRBV19 and TRBJ1-5, with D possibly TRBD1 on 5 matching bases. Germline values: CDR1 LNHDA, CDR2 SQIVND (reference sequence). Between the trimmed V and J ends, which lost 1 base and 4 bases, there was a span of 20 bases. This CDR3 comprises 18 residues.